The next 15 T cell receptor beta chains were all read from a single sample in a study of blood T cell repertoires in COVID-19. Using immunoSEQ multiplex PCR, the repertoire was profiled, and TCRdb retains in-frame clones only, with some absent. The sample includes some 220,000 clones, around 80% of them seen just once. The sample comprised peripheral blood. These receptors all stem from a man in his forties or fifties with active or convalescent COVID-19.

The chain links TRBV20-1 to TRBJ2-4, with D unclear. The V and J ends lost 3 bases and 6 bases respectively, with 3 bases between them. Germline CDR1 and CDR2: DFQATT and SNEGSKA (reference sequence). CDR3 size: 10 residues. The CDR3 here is CSARANIQYF. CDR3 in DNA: TGCAGTGCTAGGGCAAACATTCAGTACTTC.

The CDR3 is CASSPRGHPQYEQYF. CDR3 DNA sequence: TGTGCCAGCAGTCCCCGGGGACACCCCCAGTACGAGCAGTACTTC. The rearrangement uses TRBV28 and TRBJ2-7; a possible D gene is TRBD1 (6 bases). Trimming stripped 5 bases from V and 4 bases from J, with 18 bases between. This CDR3 contains 15 residues. The germline CDR1 and CDR2 sequences are MDHEN and SYDVKM.

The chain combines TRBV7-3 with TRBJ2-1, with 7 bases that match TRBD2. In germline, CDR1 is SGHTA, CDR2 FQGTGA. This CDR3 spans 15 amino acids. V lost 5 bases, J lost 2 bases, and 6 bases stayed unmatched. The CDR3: CASSLRTSAYNEQFF. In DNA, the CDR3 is TGTGCCAGCAGCCTTCGGACTAGTGCCTACAATGAGCAGTTCTTC. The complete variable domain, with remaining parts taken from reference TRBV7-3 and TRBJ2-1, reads GAGVSQTPSNKVTEKGKYVELRCDPISGHTALYWYRQSLGQGPEFLIYFQGTGAADDSGLPNDRFFAVRPEGSVSTLKIQRTERGDSAVYLCASSLRTSAYNEQFFGPGTRLTVL.

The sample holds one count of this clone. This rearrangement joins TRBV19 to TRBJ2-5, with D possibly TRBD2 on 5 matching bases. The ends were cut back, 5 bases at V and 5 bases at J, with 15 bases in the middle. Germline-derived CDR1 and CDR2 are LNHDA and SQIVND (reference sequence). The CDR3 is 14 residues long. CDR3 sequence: CASSGRQSGETQYF. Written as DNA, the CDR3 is TGTGCCAGTAGTGGGAGACAATCGGGGGAGACCCAGTACTTC.

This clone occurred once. CDR3 region: CASSTSRDSNEKLFF. In DNA, the CDR3 is TGTGCCAGCAGCACCTCCCGGGACTCCAATGAAAAACTGTTTTTT. The chain combines TRBV6-5 with TRBJ1-4; weak D call: TRBD1 (5 bases). Per germline, CDR1 MNHEY and CDR2 SVGAGI. Trimming stripped 6 bases from V and 5 bases from J, with 16 bases between. This CDR3 is built from 15 residues.

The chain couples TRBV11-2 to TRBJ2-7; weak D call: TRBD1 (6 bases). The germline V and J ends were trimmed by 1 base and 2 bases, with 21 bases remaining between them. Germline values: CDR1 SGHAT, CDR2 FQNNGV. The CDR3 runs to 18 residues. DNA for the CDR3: TGTGCCAGCAGCTTAGCCAACGGGTTCAGGGGTACGACCTACGAGCAGTACGTC. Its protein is CASSLANGFRGTTYEQYV.

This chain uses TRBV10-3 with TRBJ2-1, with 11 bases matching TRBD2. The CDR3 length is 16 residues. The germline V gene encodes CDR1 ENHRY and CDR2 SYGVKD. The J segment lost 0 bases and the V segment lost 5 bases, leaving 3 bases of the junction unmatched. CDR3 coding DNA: TGTGCCATCAGTCGTAGCGGGAGGGGCTCCTACAATGAGCAGTTCTTC. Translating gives CAISRSGRGSYNEQFF.

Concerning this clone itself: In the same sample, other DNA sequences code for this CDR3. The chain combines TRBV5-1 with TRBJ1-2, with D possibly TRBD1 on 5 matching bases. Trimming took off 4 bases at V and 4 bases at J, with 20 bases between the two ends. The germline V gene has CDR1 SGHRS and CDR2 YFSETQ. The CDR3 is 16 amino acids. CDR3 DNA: TGCGCCAGCAGCCCCGACCCCCCAGGGTTCGGCTATGGCTACACCTTC. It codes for CASSPDPPGFGYGYTF.

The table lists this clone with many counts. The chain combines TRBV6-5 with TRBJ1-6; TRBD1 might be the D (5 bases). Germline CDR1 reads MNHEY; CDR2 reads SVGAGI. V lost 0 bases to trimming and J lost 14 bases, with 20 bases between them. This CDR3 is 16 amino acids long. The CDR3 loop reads CASSYSSGPLIHALHF. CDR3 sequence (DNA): TGTGCCAGCAGTTACTCGTCAGGGCCCCTAATTCACGCCCTCCACTTT.

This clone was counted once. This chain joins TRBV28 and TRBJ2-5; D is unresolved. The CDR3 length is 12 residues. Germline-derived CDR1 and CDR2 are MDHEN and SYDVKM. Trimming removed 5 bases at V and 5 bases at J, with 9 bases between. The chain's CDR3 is CASSRRLETQYF. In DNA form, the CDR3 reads TGTGCCAGCAGTCGCCGGTTGGAGACCCAGTACTTC.

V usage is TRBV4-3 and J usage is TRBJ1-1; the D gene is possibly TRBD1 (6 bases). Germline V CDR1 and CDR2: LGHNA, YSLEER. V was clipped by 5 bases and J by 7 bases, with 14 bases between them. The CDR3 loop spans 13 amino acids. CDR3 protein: CASSAGTYVEAFF. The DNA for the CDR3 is TGCGCCAGCAGCGCCGGGACATACGTTGAAGCTTTCTTT.

The CDR3 DNA follows: TGCGCCAGCAGCCCTCGGACAGGGATTGGAGAAAAACTGTTTTTT. It yields the protein CASSPRTGIGEKLFF. The J gene is TRBJ1-4, the V gene TRBV4-3; 8 nucleotides align to TRBD1. With 4 bases clipped from V and 8 bases from J, the junction kept 9 bases outside the gene matches. There are 15 residues in the CDR3. Germline-derived CDR1 and CDR2 are LGHNA and YSLEER.

The CDR3 DNA sequence: TGTGCCAGCAGTTCGGACAGGACAAACTACGAGCAGTACGTC. Translating it yields CASSSDRTNYEQYV. V usage is TRBV6-5 and J usage is TRBJ2-7; 7 positions match TRBD1. From germline, CDR1 is MNHEY and CDR2 SVGAGI. V gave up 4 bases and J gave up 3 bases; unmatched junction bases: 6. The length of the CDR3 is 14 residues.

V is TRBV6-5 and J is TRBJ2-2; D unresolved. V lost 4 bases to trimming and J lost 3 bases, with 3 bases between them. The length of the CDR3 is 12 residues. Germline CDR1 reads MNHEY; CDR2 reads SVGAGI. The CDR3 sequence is CASSFYTGELFF. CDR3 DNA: TGTGCCAGCAGTTTCTACACCGGGGAGCTGTTTTTT.

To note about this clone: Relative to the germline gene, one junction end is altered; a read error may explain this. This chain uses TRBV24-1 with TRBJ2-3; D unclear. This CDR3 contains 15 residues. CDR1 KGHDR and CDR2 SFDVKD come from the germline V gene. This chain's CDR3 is CATSGLVDNTDTQYF. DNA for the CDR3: TGTGCCACCAGTGGTTTGGTAGATAACACAGATACGCAGTATTTT.